These 2 T cell receptor beta chains share one sample of origin, sequenced in a study of Ad26.COV2.S vaccination and SARS-CoV-2 variants (dated by TCRdb to the early 2020s). The sample's treatment or condition label is to be understood as: roughly 18 received Ad26.COV2.S at low or high dose, single or two shots; 5 received placebo; per-sample allocation not given. For vaccine and placebo recipients, repertoires were sequenced using samples collected on day 63 after the first injection. Library creation used the immunoSEQ multiplex PCR assay. The table was pulled from immuneACCESS by TCRdb, which kept in-frame rearrangements only. Such tables lose some clones; where checked, under half of the loss comes from unresolved V genes, and the rest has no known cause. A total of about 470,000 clones appear in this sample, 90% of them only once. Of the sample, 4.3% is held by the ten largest clones. This material consisted of peripheral blood, taken in a trial of Ad26.COV2.S vaccine versus placebo. These TCRs come from a person between 18 and 60 years old who received the Ad26.COV2.S COVID-19 vaccine or a placebo.

The chain recombines TRBV4-2 with TRBJ1-5; 9 bases are a match to TRBD1. Germline V gene lookup returns CDR1 LGHNA and CDR2 YNFKEQ. The CDR3 length is 15 residues. Trimming removed 1 base from V and 3 bases from J; junction bases left unmatched: 1. Here the CDR3 DNA reads TGTGCCAGCAGCCAAGGGGACAGGGACAATCAGCCCCAGCATTTT. Translating gives CASSQGDRDNQPQHF.

This clone occurred many times. The chain couples TRBV9 to TRBJ1-5; 9 nucleotides line up with TRBD1. The CDR3 extends over 15 amino acids. The germline CDR1 and CDR2 sequences are SGDLS and YYNGEE. V lost 3 bases and J lost 4; bases outside the gene matches: 5. The CDR3 loop is CASSASGQGNQPQHF. The CDR3 DNA reads TGTGCCAGCAGCGCGTCGGGACAGGGTAATCAGCCCCAGCATTTT.